Each of the 11 T cell receptor beta chains below was sequenced from the same sample in a study of blood T cell repertoires in COVID-19 (dated by TCRdb to the early 2020s). The receptor library was made with the immunoSEQ multiplex PCR assay. Not all clones reach the TCRdb copy of this immuneACCESS table, which keeps in-frame sequences only. Checked studies attribute under half of the gap to unresolved V genes and leave the rest unexplained. The sample table holds more than 200,000 clones, of which about 84% were seen once. The ten most abundant clones make up approximately 1.8% of the sample. The specimen was PBMCs or T cells enriched from blood (not recorded which). These receptors were obtained from a man aged 55 to 70 who had recovered from COVID-19.

This clone appeared a single time. The V and J genes are TRBV6-5 and TRBJ1-1; D not resolved. Germline V lookup: CDR1 MNHEY, CDR2 SVGAGI. The CDR3 is 13 amino acids. The germline V and J ends were trimmed by 2 bases and 7 bases, with 11 bases remaining between them. CDR3 protein: CASSYRGRLEAFF. The CDR3 nucleotides are TGTGCCAGCAGTTACCGCGGCAGACTTGAAGCTTTCTTT.

This chain uses TRBV5-1 with TRBJ1-2; the D gene is possibly TRBD1 (6 bases). Germline V gives CDR1 SGHRS, CDR2 YFSETQ. V was shortened by 0 bases and J by 3 bases, with 12 bases between the two germline ends. There are 15 residues in the CDR3. CDR3 region: CASSLAVQGDYGYTF. The DNA of the CDR3 is TGCGCCAGCAGCTTGGCCGTACAGGGAGACTATGGCTACACCTTC.

This sequence joins TRBV3-1 (or the pseudogene TRBV3-2) and TRBJ2-3; 7 nucleotides match TRBD1. The CDR3 runs to 14 residues. Germline assignment: CDR1 LGHDT and CDR2 YNNKEL (reference sequence). Trimming cost V 2 bases and J 4 bases; bases outside gene matches: 3. CDR3 loop: CASSQHRGADTQYF. The CDR3 nucleotides read TGTGCCAGCAGCCAACACAGGGGAGCAGATACGCAGTATTTT.

This chain connects TRBV4-2 to TRBJ2-1; the match to TRBD2 covers 7 bases. V dropped 3 bases and J dropped 2; count of bases not matched to a gene: 10. The germline V gene encodes CDR1 LGHNA and CDR2 YNFKEQ. This CDR3 region has 17 residues. The CDR3 loop reads CASSQEGLAVPYNEQFF. The CDR3 DNA reads TGTGCCAGCAGCCAGGAGGGCCTAGCGGTCCCCTACAATGAGCAGTTCTTC.

The rearrangement links TRBV7-8 to TRBJ2-1; D unresolved. This CDR3 is 13 amino acids long. Germline lookup yields CDR1 SGHVS and CDR2 FQNEAQ. V lost 7 bases, J lost 3 bases, and 10 bases lay in between. CDR3 protein: CASTPGYYNEQFF. The CDR3 nucleotides read TGTGCCAGCACCCCCGGTTACTACAATGAGCAGTTCTTC.

The chain couples TRBV11-3 to TRBJ2-7; D gene unclear. The CDR3 consists of 13 residues. V was shortened by 0 bases and J by 2 bases, with 5 bases between the two germline ends. Germline CDR1 and CDR2: SGHNT and YENEEA. Here the CDR3 reads CASSLEGAYEQYF. DNA for the CDR3: TGTGCCAGCAGCTTAGAAGGAGCCTACGAGCAGTACTTC. The full variable domain, with the rest looked up from reference TRBV11-3 and TRBJ2-7, is EAGVVQSPRYKIIEKKQPVAFWCNPISGHNTLYWYLQNLGQGPELLIRYENEEAVDDSQLPKDRFSAERLKGVDSTLKIQPAELGDSAVYLCASSLEGAYEQYFGPGTRLTVT.

This chain uses TRBV7-2 with TRBJ1-1; 11 bases align to TRBD1. This CDR3 is 14 amino acids long. The germline gives CDR1 SGHTA, CDR2 FQGNSA. With V trimmed by 5 bases and J by 5 bases, 4 bases remained unmatched. CDR3 bases: TGTGCCAGCAGCGGACAGGGGGCGCGAACTGAAGCTTTCTTT. It codes for CASSGQGARTEAFF.

V is TRBV3-1 (or the pseudogene TRBV3-2) and J is TRBJ2-2, with D maybe TRBD1 (6 bases). The CDR3 is 17 amino acids. Trimming took 1 base from V and 6 from J, leaving 18 bases between them. Germline V gene sequence: CDR1 LGHDT, CDR2 YNNKEL (reference sequence). CDR3 in amino acids: CASSQVALGTLAGELFF. The CDR3 nucleotides are TGTGCCAGCAGCCAAGTGGCTTTGGGGACATTAGCCGGGGAGCTGTTTTTT.

On this clone: Relative to the germline gene, one junction end is altered; a read error may explain this. The rearrangement joins TRBV5-4 to TRBJ1-3; no reliable D call. The germline gives CDR1 SGHNT, CDR2 YYREEE (reference sequence). The CDR3 covers 15 residues. CDR3 DNA: TGTGCCAGCAACTTGGACCGGAGCTCTGGAAACACCATATATTTT. It codes for CASNLDRSSGNTIYF. Variable domain in full (rest from reference TRBV5-4 and TRBJ1-3): ETGVTQSPTHLIKTRGQQVTLRCSSQSGHNTVSWYQQALGQGPQFIFQYYREEENGRGNFPPRFSGLQFPNYSSELNVNALELDDSALYLCASNLDRSSGNTIYFGEGSWLTVV.

This chain connects TRBV2 to TRBJ1-2; TRBD1 might be the D (5 bases). Germline CDR1 and CDR2: SNHLY and FYNNEI. The CDR3 extends over 13 amino acids. V was shortened by 3 bases and J by 4 bases, with 9 bases between the two germline ends. This CDR3 is CASSDREGYGYTF. The CDR3 DNA reads as TGTGCCAGCAGTGACAGGGAAGGCTATGGCTACACCTTC.

The chain carries TRBV14 and TRBJ2-1; TRBD2 matches at 12 bases. CDR3 length: 16 amino acids. V shed 4 bases, J shed 7 bases, and the junction held 8 bases outside the gene matches. Per the germline V gene, CDR1 is SGHDN and CDR2 is FVKESK. In nucleotides, the CDR3 is TGTGCCAGCAGCCTACCAACTAGCGGGGGGTTGAATGAGCAGTTCTTC. It specifies CASSLPTSGGLNEQFF.